Only one count was recorded for the clone carrying this T cell receptor (beta chain). Assay used: immunoSEQ multiplex PCR; TCRdb lists only in-frame clones, some missing. The sample gives 65,000 to 75,000 clones, 94% of which show up once; about 1.6% is in the top ten. This entry comes from a study of cytomegalovirus exposure and HLA in healthy donors. V lost 6 bases, J lost 9 bases, and 7 bases stayed unmatched. The CDR3 is 13 residues long. Germline V lookup: CDR1 MNHEY, CDR2 SVGAGI. The chain links TRBV6-5 to TRBJ2-3; 9 nucleotides line up with TRBD1. Sequenced: PBMCs. The clonotype originates from a young man in good health and CMV-seropositive. The CDR3 protein is CASSNYRGLTQYF. The CDR3 region has the DNA TGTGCCAGCAGCAACTACAGGGGGCTGACGCAGTATTTT.